This TCR beta chain was sequenced for a study of T cell responses to AZD1222 COVID-19 vaccine. Study outcomes and limitations: Close to half of spike-specific TCRs reportedly recognize unmutated variant regions. The donor group comprised mostly white British people and more females; the analysis possibly underestimated clonal diversity. The breadth and depth of Spike-specific TCRs increased once two AZD1222 doses had been given.

This clone was observed once. The antigen is not known. The repertoire was sequenced with immunoSEQ multiplex PCR; TCRdb's copy has only in-frame clones and lacks some. The data show over 130,000 clones, 90% seen once. V lost 6 bases and J lost 6, with 14 bases in between. Germline V CDR1 and CDR2: LNHDA, SQIVND (reference sequence). The CDR3 length is 13 residues. V and J are TRBV19 and TRBJ1-2, with D uncertain. Sequenced here: peripheral blood, sampled 28 days after the second AZD1222 dose. This clonotype was sampled from an adult who received the AZD1222 COVID-19 vaccine. CDR3: CASRTLGADGYTF. For the CDR3, the DNA is TGTGCCAGTAGAACCTTAGGAGCAGATGGCTACACCTTC.